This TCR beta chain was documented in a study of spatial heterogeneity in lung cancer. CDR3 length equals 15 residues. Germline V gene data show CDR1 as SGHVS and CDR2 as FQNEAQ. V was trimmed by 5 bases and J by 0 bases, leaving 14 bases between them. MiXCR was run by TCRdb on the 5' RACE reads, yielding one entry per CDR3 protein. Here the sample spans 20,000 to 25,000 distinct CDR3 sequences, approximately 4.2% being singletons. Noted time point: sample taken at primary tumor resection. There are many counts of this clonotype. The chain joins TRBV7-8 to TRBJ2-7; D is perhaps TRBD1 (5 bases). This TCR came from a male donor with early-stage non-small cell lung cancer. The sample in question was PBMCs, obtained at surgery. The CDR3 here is CASSPGIISSYEQYF. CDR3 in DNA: TGTGCCAGCAGCCCAGGGATTATTAGCTCCTACGAGCAGTACTTC.